The clone carrying this T cell receptor beta chain appeared many times. This entry comes from a study of regulatory T cells in long-lasting Graves disease. This CDR3 is built from 15 residues. Germline V CDR1 and CDR2: SGHAT, FQNNGV. V lost 5 bases to trimming and J lost 0 bases, with 11 bases between them. Arm-PCR with iRepertoire HTBI primers amplified the CDR3 regions for these TCR beta libraries. TCRdb called the multiplex PCR reads again in MiXCR, with one record for every CDR3 protein. The data show about 530,000 distinct CDR3 sequences, more than 15% seen once. Time point reported: newly diagnosed GD, antithyroid drugs for less than 3 months. PBMC RNA was the source of the TCR library. These records were also assigned to another study, of T cells in Graves' hyperthyroidism and ophthalmopathy. That source adds: Each patient was aged 18 to 65 and had newly diagnosed hyperthyroidism of under 2 months' duration.

The source of this sequence is a woman aged 40 to 65 with Graves disease. The specimen comprised peripheral blood mononuclear cells (PBMCs), sampled at new diagnosis, from a patient treated with antithyroid drugs. The gene calls are TRBV11-2 and TRBJ1-3; unclear D gene. The CDR3 region is CASSRTGVSGNTIYF. The CDR3 region has the DNA TGTGCCAGCAGCCGGACGGGAGTCTCTGGAAACACCATATATTTT. The variable domain in full, completed from reference TRBV11-2 and TRBJ1-3, reads EAGVAQSPRYKIIEKRQSVAFWCNPISGHATLYWYQQILGQGPKLLIQFQNNGVVDDSQLPKDRFSAERLKGVDSTLKIQPAKLEDSAVYLCASSRTGVSGNTIYFGEGSWLTVV.